Each of the 20 T cell receptor beta chains below was sequenced from the same sample in a study of T cells in Graves' hyperthyroidism and ophthalmopathy. TCR beta CDR3 sequences were amplified from RNA transcripts. The HTBI primer set drove a first-round RT-PCR of the TCR CDR3. TCRdb independently ran MiXCR on the multiplex PCR reads; one entry per CDR3 protein. The data contain 650,000 to 750,000 distinct CDR3 sequences, roughly 15% of them seen just once; the ten biggest clones take up roughly 10%. Sequenced input: blood. The receptors stem from a woman under 30 with Graves' hyperthyroidism.

This chain uses TRBV5-1 with TRBJ2-3; the D gene could be TRBD1 or TRBD2 (5 bases each). The CDR3 runs to 14 residues. Looked up from germline, CDR1 is SGHRS and CDR2 is YFSETQ. V was trimmed by 1 base and J by 6 bases, leaving 12 bases between them. CDR3 nucleotides: TGCGCCAGCAGCTTGCTGGACTGGGGGGATACGCAGTATTTT. The encoded protein is CASSLLDWGDTQYF.

Many counts were recorded for this clonotype. The rearrangement uses TRBV4-1 and TRBJ1-1; no definite D call. With 4 bases removed from V and 1 base from J, the gap between germline ends came to 13 bases. The length of the CDR3 is 15 residues. The germline V gene has CDR1 MGHRA and CDR2 YSYEKL. The CDR3 DNA follows: TGCGCCAGCAGCCCCCCGTGGGCGGCGAACACTGAAGCTTTCTTT. Translating it yields CASSPPWAANTEAFF.

On this clonotype: A much bigger clone sits one base away, suggesting this may be a read error. The chain links TRBV6-1 to TRBJ2-3, with D maybe TRBD1 (6 bases). There are 16 residues in the CDR3. Germline V gene data show CDR1 as MNHNS and CDR2 as SASEGT. Between the trimmed V and J ends, which lost 2 bases and 2 bases, there was a span of 14 bases. Written as DNA, the CDR3 is TGTGCCAGCAGTGAACAGACAGGCTACCTCACAGATACGCAGTATTTT. Translated: CASSEQTGYLTDTQYF.

This clonotype was seen more than once but under ten times. DNA for the CDR3: TGTGCCAGCTCACCACCGGGACAGGGACACGCGAACACCGGGGAGCTGTTTTTT. Its protein product is CASSPPGQGHANTGELFF. J is TRBJ2-2 and V is TRBV18; TRBD1 agrees at 9 bases. The CDR3 loop spans 18 amino acids. J gave up 0 bases and V 0 bases, and 5 bases lay outside the gene matches. Germline CDR1 is KGHSH and CDR2 is LQKENI.

The chain employs TRBV2 and TRBJ2-5; tentatively, D is TRBD1 (6 bases). CDR1 is SNHLY, CDR2 FYNNEI, per germline. This CDR3 comprises 14 residues. Trimming removed 8 bases from V and 2 bases from J, with 15 bases in between. Here the CDR3 DNA reads TGTGCCAGCGCGCCGGGACAACTACAAGAGACCCAGTACTTC. Translated, it gives CASAPGQLQETQYF.

V is TRBV6-1 and J is TRBJ1-5, with D unresolved. Germline V gives CDR1 MNHNS, CDR2 SASEGT. The V gene lost 3 bases and the J gene lost 4 bases, with 4 bases spanning the gap. The CDR3 length is 12 residues. The CDR3: CASSERNQPQHF. In DNA, the CDR3 is TGTGCCAGCAGTGAGAGGAATCAGCCCCAGCATTTT.

This clonotype occurred a few times. The rearrangement joins TRBV25-1 to TRBJ1-1, with 7 bases identical to TRBD1. V was clipped by 4 bases and J by 0 bases; unmatched bases: 11. CDR3 size: 17 residues. CDR1 MGHDK and CDR2 SYGVNS come from the germline V gene. CDR3 sequence (DNA): TGTGCCAGCAGTGGAGAACTCGGGACAGAGATGAACACTGAAGCTTTCTTT. It yields the protein CASSGELGTEMNTEAFF.

This clonotype was seen many times. V usage is TRBV28 and J usage is TRBJ1-5; 9 bases fit TRBD1. Germline values: CDR1 MDHEN, CDR2 SYDVKM. The CDR3 consists of 15 residues. Germline trimming cut 6 bases from V and 6 bases from J; bases unmatched to any gene: 9. The CDR3 region has the DNA TGTGCCAGCAGCCATTACAGGGGGCTCGCTCAGCCCCAGCATTTT. It specifies CASSHYRGLAQPQHF.

As concerns this clonotype: One end of the junction varies from germline; a read error may be responsible. The chain combines TRBV12-3 or TRBV12-4 with TRBJ2-7; tentatively, D is TRBD1 or TRBD2 (5 bases each). The CDR3 consists of 14 residues. For the CDR3, the DNA is TGTGCCAGCACCCCCCAGTACGGGGCCCACGAACAGTACTTC. Its protein is CASTPQYGAHEQYF.

Points on this clonotype: This may stem from a read error, because a much larger clone lies one nucleotide away. The chain carries TRBV6-2 or TRBV6-3 and TRBJ2-7; D uncertain. This CDR3 contains 11 residues. CDR1 is MNHEY and CDR2 is SVGEGT in the germline V gene. In DNA, the CDR3 is TGTGCTTCGGACGGTTCCTACGAGCAGTACTTC. Translation gives CASDGSYEQYF.

The DNA for the CDR3 is TGCGCCAGCAGCCTAGACAGGGGGCTTGGTGGCTACACCTTC. Amino acid sequence: CASSLDRGLGGYTF. The rearrangement links TRBV5-1 to TRBJ1-2, with TRBD1 matching over 10 bases. Losses at the gene ends were 4 bases for V and 7 bases for J; bases not matched to a gene: 7. The germline V gene has CDR1 SGHRS and CDR2 YFSETQ. There are 14 residues in the CDR3.

In the case of this clonotype: The junction shows a germline mismatch at one end, possibly a read error. The V call is TRBV11-3, the J call TRBJ1-5; unclear D gene. The length of the CDR3 is 12 residues. CDR1 and CDR2 from the germline V gene are SGHNT and YENEEA. CDR3 in amino acids: CTSSQDNQPQHF. DNA of the CDR3: TGTACCAGCAGCCAGGACAATCAGCCCCAGCATTTT.

There are a few counts of this clonotype. The chain is built from TRBV19 and TRBJ2-3, with D possibly matching TRBD2 (7 bases). The CDR3 extends over 13 amino acids. Germline CDR1 LNHDA, CDR2 SQIVND (reference sequence). V lost 9 bases and J lost 7, with 17 bases in between. CDR3 DNA: TGTGCCAGCCGGGGGGCAGGCGTAAATACGCAGTATTTT. It specifies CASRGAGVNTQYF.

The CDR3 nucleotides are TGTGCCAGCAGCTCGGGTACTTTCGAAGCTTTCTTT. This encodes CASSSGTFEAFF. V usage is TRBV6-1 and J usage is TRBJ1-1; D is ambiguous. The CDR3 spans 12 residues. Germline lookup yields CDR1 MNHNS and CDR2 SASEGT. V was shortened by 6 bases and J by 8 bases, with 13 bases between the two germline ends.

There are many counts of this clonotype. The gene calls are TRBV6-1 and TRBJ2-6; 11 bases agree with TRBD1. V trimming: 4 bases; J trimming: 4 bases; junction bases outside the gene matches: 9. The CDR3 length is 18 residues. Germline CDR1 reads MNHNS; CDR2 reads SASEGT. CDR3 DNA: TGTGCCAGCAGTGCCCCGGACAGGGGGCCGTCCGGGGCCAACGTCCTGACTTTC. Translated: CASSAPDRGPSGANVLTF.

In this sample, this clonotype turned up many times. This chain joins TRBV7-2 and TRBJ2-1, with D unclear. The V end was cut by 6 bases, the J end by 4 bases, with 13 bases between. Germline V gene data show CDR1 as SGHTA and CDR2 as FQGNSA. The CDR3 has 14 residues. CDR3 sequence (DNA): TGTGCCAGCAGAAGGCAGGATTTTTACAATGAGCAGTTCTTC. It encodes CASRRQDFYNEQFF. The variable domain in full, with the rest retrieved from reference TRBV7-2 and TRBJ2-1, is GAGVSQSPSNKVTEKGKDVELRCDPISGHTALYWYRQSLGQGLEFLIYFQGNSAPDKSGLPSDRFSAERTGGSVSTLTIQRTQQEDSAVYLCASRRQDFYNEQFFGPGTRLTVL.

Ten or more counts support this clonotype. The DNA of the CDR3 is TGTGCCAGCAGCTTCGGACAGGGCAGCACAGATACGCAGTATTTT. Protein sequence: CASSFGQGSTDTQYF. This chain joins TRBV5-8 and TRBJ2-3; 8 positions agree with TRBD1. The trim removed 2 bases at V and 0 bases at J, leaving 2 bases unmatched. Germline CDR1 reads SGHTS; CDR2 reads YDEGEE. The length of the CDR3 is 15 residues.

The V call is TRBV6-5, the J call TRBJ2-3; no clear D. CDR1 and CDR2 (germline): MNHEY, SVGAGI. Trimming removed 0 bases from V and 3 bases from J, with 10 bases in between. The CDR3 length is 15 residues. The CDR3 nucleotides are TGTGCCAGCAGTTACTCTTTCCGGGCGACAGATACGCAGTATTTT. Encoded protein: CASSYSFRATDTQYF.

This clonotype showed up many times. The chain uses TRBV11-2 and TRBJ2-3, with unresolved D. In germline, CDR1 is SGHAT, CDR2 FQNNGV. Trimming cost V 4 bases and J 0 bases, with 8 bases left between them. This CDR3 has 14 amino acids. CDR3 sequence (DNA): TGTGCCAGCAGCTCGTGGTACAGCACAGATACGCAGTATTTT. Its translation: CASSSWYSTDTQYF.

The rearrangement joins TRBV19 to TRBJ2-1; TRBD2 is a possible D gene (6 bases). V was trimmed by 6 bases and J by 5 bases, leaving 14 bases between them. The CDR3 has 14 residues. Germline V gene data show CDR1 as LNHDA and CDR2 as SQIVND (reference sequence). The CDR3 DNA reads TGTGCCAGTAGCGGGAGTCAGTGGGACAATGAGCAGTTCTTC. Translated: CASSGSQWDNEQFF. The entire variable domain, with the rest obtained from reference TRBV19 and TRBJ2-1, is as follows: DGGITQSPKYLFRKEGQNVTLSCEQNLNHDAMYWYRQDPGQGLRLIYYSQIVNDFQKGDIAEGYSVSREKKESFPLTVTSAQKNPTAFYLCASSGSQWDNEQFFGPGTRLTVL.